This TCR beta chain was profiled in a study of shared clonotypes between healthy human individuals. Overall study context: CD4 naive and CD4 memory each took three plates per donor, while CD8 naive took two and CD8 memory one. Points from the study as a whole: Several donors shared around 5.1% of their naive CD4 clonotypes.

Every immunoSEQ plate was one replicate of a subset's evenly spread DNA. Repertoires were generated with immunoSEQ multiplex PCR, while TCRdb's copy carries only in-frame clones and drops some. Here the sample spans about 120,000 clones, around 65% being singletons. In the case of this clone: What it binds is unknown.

V shed 2 bases and J shed 1 base, with 17 bases lying between them. The CDR3 is 17 residues long. Germline-derived CDR1 and CDR2 are MDHEN and SYDVKM. The sequenced sample consisted of memory CD8+ T cells sorted from blood. As for subset: CD45RO+ cells pooled with CCR7-negative TemRA cells. The rearrangement links TRBV28 to TRBJ2-5; D possibly matches TRBD1 or TRBD2 (6 bases each). The receptor comes from a woman under 40 in good health. The CDR3 here is CASSLEAEGGFQETQYF. The CDR3, as DNA: TGTGCCAGCAGTTTAGAGGCGGAGGGGGGATTCCAAGAGACCCAGTACTTC.